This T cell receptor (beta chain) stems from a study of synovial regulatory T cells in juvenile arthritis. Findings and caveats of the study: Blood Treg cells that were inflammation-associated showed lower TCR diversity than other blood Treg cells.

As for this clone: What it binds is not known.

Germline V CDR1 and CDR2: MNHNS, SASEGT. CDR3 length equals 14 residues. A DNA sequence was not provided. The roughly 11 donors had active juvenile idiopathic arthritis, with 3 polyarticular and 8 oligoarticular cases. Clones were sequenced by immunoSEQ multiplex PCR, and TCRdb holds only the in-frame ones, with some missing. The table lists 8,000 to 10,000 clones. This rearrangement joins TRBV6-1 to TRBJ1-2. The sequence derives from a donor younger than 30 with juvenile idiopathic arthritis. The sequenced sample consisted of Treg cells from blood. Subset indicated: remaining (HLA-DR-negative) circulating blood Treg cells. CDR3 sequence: CASSETGGNYGYTF.